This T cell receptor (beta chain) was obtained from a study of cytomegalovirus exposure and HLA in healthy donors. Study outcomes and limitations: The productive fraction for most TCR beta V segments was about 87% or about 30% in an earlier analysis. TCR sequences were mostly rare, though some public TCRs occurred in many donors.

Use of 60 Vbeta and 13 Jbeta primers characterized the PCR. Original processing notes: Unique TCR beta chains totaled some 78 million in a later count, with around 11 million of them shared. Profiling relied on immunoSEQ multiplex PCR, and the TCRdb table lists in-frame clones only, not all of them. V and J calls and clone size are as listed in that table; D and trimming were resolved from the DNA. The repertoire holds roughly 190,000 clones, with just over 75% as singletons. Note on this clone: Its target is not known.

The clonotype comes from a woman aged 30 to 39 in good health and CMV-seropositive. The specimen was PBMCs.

The CDR3 DNA is TGTGCCATCAGTGAGCCGTCCGCGGGCACCGCGAACACCGGGGAGCTGTTTTTT. Translating it yields CAISEPSAGTANTGELFF. The rearrangement uses TRBV10-3 and TRBJ2-2, with D possibly being TRBD2 (5 bases). The CDR3 is 18 amino acids. Trimming left V 2 bases short and J 0 bases short, with 16 bases between. In germline, CDR1 is ENHRY, CDR2 SYGVKD.